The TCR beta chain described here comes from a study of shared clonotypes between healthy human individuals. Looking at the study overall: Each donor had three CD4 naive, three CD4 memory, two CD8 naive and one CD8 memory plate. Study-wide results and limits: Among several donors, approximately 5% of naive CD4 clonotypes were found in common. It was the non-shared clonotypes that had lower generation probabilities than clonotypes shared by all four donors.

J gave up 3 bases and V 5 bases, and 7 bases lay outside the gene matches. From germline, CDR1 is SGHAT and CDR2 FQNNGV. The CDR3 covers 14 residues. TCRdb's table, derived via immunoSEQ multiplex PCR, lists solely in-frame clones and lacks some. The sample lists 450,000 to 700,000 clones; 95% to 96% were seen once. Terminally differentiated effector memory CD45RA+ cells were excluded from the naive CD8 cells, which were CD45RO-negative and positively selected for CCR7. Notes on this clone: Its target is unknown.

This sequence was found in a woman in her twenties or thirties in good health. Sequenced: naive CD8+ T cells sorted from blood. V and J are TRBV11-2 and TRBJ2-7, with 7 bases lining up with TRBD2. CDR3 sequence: CASSPALAIYEQYF. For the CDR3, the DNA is TGTGCCAGCAGCCCCGCACTAGCGATCTACGAGCAGTACTTC.